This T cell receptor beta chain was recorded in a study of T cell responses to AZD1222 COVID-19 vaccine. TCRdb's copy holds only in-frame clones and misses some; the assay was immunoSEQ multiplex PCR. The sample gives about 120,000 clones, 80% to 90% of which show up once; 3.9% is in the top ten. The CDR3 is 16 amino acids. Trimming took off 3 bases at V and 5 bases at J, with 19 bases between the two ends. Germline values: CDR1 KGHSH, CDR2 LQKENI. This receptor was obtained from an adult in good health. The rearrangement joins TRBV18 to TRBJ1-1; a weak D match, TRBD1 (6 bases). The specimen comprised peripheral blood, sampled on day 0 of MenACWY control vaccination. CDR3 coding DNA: TGTGCCAGCTCACCCGTACAGGGTGGGATGCAAACTGAAGCTTTCTTT. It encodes CASSPVQGGMQTEAFF.